Here is one T cell receptor beta chain with its context. The length of the CDR3 is 15 residues. V lost 0 bases to trimming and J lost 2 bases, with 10 bases between them. Germline V gene data show CDR1 as LGHNA and CDR2 as YNFKEQ. This entry is derived from a study of blood T cell repertoires in COVID-19. Clinical history reported by participants formed the basis on which cohorts were assigned. Authors' data handling: Amplifying reference gene primers gave estimates of nucleated cell counts. Sequencing used immunoSEQ multiplex PCR; TCRdb keeps in-frame clones, though not all of them. That table gives V, J and clone size, and the DNA gave D and trimming. The table has some 300,000 clones, 85% to 95% seen once; the top ten hold about 4%.

The TCR comes from a woman aged 25 to 45 who had been exposed to COVID-19. V gene TRBV4-2 combines with J gene TRBJ1-2; no definite D call. The material sequenced was PBMCs or T cells enriched from blood (not recorded which). The CDR3 sequence: CASSQDPSRNYGYTF. CDR3 coding DNA: TGTGCCAGCAGCCAAGATCCCAGCAGGAACTATGGCTACACCTTC.